A single sample gave rise to the 27 T cell receptor beta chains below, sequenced in a study of Graves' ophthalmopathy and Graves' hyperthyroidism. Transcripts of RNA were the source for amplifying TCR beta CDR3 regions. Amplification began with first-round RT-PCR using HTBI primers, then second-round multiplex PCR was performed. TCRdb redid the calling of the multiplex PCR reads with MiXCR, one entry per CDR3 protein. Among approximately 700,000 distinct CDR3 sequences listed, about 38% were seen once. The sequencing sample was made of peripheral blood. These receptors were taken from an adult man with Graves' ophthalmopathy.

For this clonotype: A much larger clone differs from this one at a single base, so this may be a read error. The chain employs TRBV7-2 and TRBJ2-7; D perhaps matches TRBD2 (5 bases). Trimming left V 6 bases short and J 2 bases short, with 20 bases between. Per the germline V gene, CDR1 is SGHTA and CDR2 is FQGNSA. There are 16 residues in the CDR3. The CDR3 DNA reads TGTGCCAGCAGTCACCTCCTCGGCGGGTCTGCCTACGAGCAGTACTTC. Protein sequence: CASSHLLGGSAYEQYF.

This clonotype was seen at least ten times. The chain employs TRBV12-3 or TRBV12-4 and TRBJ2-7; D is unclear. The CDR3 has 12 amino acids. Trimming stripped 1 base from V and 3 bases from J, with 4 bases between. The CDR3 DNA reads as TGTGCCAGCAGTTTAGAGTTCTACGAGCAGTACTTC. This gives the protein CASSLEFYEQYF.

The table lists this clonotype with many counts. The chain couples TRBV15 to TRBJ1-1; 10 bases map to TRBD1. Germline-derived CDR1 and CDR2 are LNHNV and YYDKDF (reference sequence). The CDR3 covers 14 residues. V gave up 5 bases and J gave up 5 bases; unmatched junction bases: 5. The CDR3 protein is CATSGQGVETEAFF. As DNA, the CDR3 is TGTGCCACCAGCGGACAGGGGGTAGAGACTGAAGCTTTCTTT.

At least ten counts were recorded for this clonotype. V and J are TRBV11-1 and TRBJ1-2; D unresolved. The CDR3 runs to 13 residues. Trimming took 5 bases from V and 3 from J, leaving 10 bases between them. The germline V gene has CDR1 SGHAT and CDR2 FQDESV (reference sequence). The DNA of the CDR3 is TGTGCCAGCAGCCACGATTTGGACTATGGCTACACCTTC. Its protein is CASSHDLDYGYTF. Full variable domain (remainder filled in from reference TRBV11-1 and TRBJ1-2): EAEVAQSPRYKITEKSQAVAFWCDPISGHATLYWYRQILGQGPELLVQFQDESVVDDSQLPKDRFSAERLKGVDSTLKIQPAELGDSAMYLCASSHDLDYGYTFGSGTRLTVV.

CDR3: CASSLALPHRQDGTEAFF. In DNA, the CDR3 is TGCGCCAGCAGCTTGGCTCTCCCTCATCGACAGGACGGCACTGAAGCTTTCTTT. This chain links TRBV5-1 with TRBJ1-1; D perhaps matches TRBD1 (6 bases). The length of the CDR3 is 18 residues. The V gene lost 0 bases and the J gene lost 4 bases, with 22 bases spanning the gap. Germline V gives CDR1 SGHRS, CDR2 YFSETQ. The full variable domain, completed using reference TRBV5-1 and TRBJ1-1, is KAGVTQTPRYLIKTRGQQVTLSCSPISGHRSVSWYQQTPGQGLQFLFEYFSETQRNKGNFPGRFSGRQFSNSRSEMNVSTLELGDSALYLCASSLALPHRQDGTEAFFGQGTRLTVV.

This chain connects TRBV29-1 to TRBJ2-5; the D is unclear. Gene TRBJ2-1 matches the end of the DNA better, so the J call may be wrong. There are 16 residues in the CDR3. Germline lookup yields CDR1 SQVTM and CDR2 ANQGSEA. The CDR3 DNA reads as TGCAGCGTTGAAGAGCCACTAACCTCCCTGTCGAATGAGCAGTTCTTC. It translates to CSVEEPLTSLSNEQFF.

The chain combines TRBV29-1 with TRBJ2-1; a possible D gene is TRBD2 (6 bases). Germline V CDR1 and CDR2: SQVTM, ANQGSEA. V was shortened by 3 bases and J by 0 bases, with 9 bases between the two germline ends. CDR3 length: 14 amino acids. In DNA form, the CDR3 reads TGCAGCGTTGACGGCGGGATCTCCTACAATGAGCAGTTCTTC. Its protein is CSVDGGISYNEQFF.

This clonotype was seen repeatedly, ten times or more. J is TRBJ2-6 and V is TRBV5-4, with no clear D. Trimming took off 2 bases at V and 0 bases at J, with 6 bases between the two ends. The CDR3 has 15 residues. Looked up from germline, CDR1 is SGHNT and CDR2 is YYREEE (reference sequence). This CDR3 is CASSLRVSGANVLTF. CDR3 nucleotide sequence: TGTGCCAGCAGCTTAAGGGTCTCTGGGGCCAACGTCCTGACTTTC.

The chain is built from TRBV29-1 and TRBJ2-5, with TRBD1 matching over 8 bases. This CDR3 is 12 amino acids long. Trimming cost V 7 bases and J 5 bases; bases outside gene matches: 6. Germline V gene data show CDR1 as SQVTM and CDR2 as ANQGSEA. CDR3 sequence (DNA): TGCAGCGCCCTGACAGGGGCTGAGACCCAGTACTTC. Amino acid sequence: CSALTGAETQYF.

Concerning this clonotype: The conserved phenylalanine or tryptophan is not found at the CDR3 terminus, so this likely reflects a read error. The limits of the CDR3 on the DNA are not certain, so only TCRdb's listed CDR3 is given. The chain is built from TRBV2 and TRBJ1-1; the table's D gene call, TRBD1, was not cross checked with the DNA. The CDR3 adds up to 8 amino acids, both ends counted. Germline V gene sequence: CDR1 SNHLY, CDR2 FYNNEI. The CDR3 loop reads CASTRGIY.

The V gene is TRBV20-1, the J gene TRBJ1-4; 7 nucleotides agree with TRBD1. The V and J ends lost 6 bases and 6 bases, in that order; junction bases with no gene match: 10. Germline lookup yields CDR1 DFQATT and CDR2 SNEGSKA (reference sequence). This CDR3 is 14 amino acids long. The CDR3 sequence is CSAVTGADHEKLFF. CDR3 DNA: TGCAGTGCCGTAACAGGGGCGGACCATGAAAAACTGTTTTTT.

The chain uses TRBV11-2 and TRBJ1-6; D may be TRBD1 (6 bases). This CDR3 region has 14 residues. V lost 2 bases and J lost 15, with 17 bases in between. The germline V gene has CDR1 SGHAT and CDR2 FQNNGV. The CDR3 loop reads CASSLQGTPWHLHF. The CDR3, as DNA: TGTGCCAGCAGCTTACAGGGGACCCCCTGGCACCTCCACTTT.

The chain is built from TRBV7-9 and TRBJ1-2; TRBD1 agrees at 9 bases. The CDR3 runs 15 residues. V shed 5 bases and J 7 bases; nucleotides not matched to a gene: 11. Per the germline V gene, CDR1 is SEHNR and CDR2 is FQNEAQ (reference sequence). The CDR3 protein is CASSDTGTGFRGYTF. The CDR3 nucleotides are TGTGCCAGCAGCGATACCGGGACAGGGTTTCGTGGCTACACCTTC.

With regard to this clonotype: This likely comes from a read error, as the CDR3 has no conserved phenylalanine or tryptophan at its end. No DNA is shown, since the ends of the CDR3 on it are uncertain; the CDR3 is the one TCRdb lists. The chain combines TRBV9 with TRBJ1-6; the table's D call, TRBD1, has no DNA check behind it. A total of 10 residues make up the CDR3, ends included. CDR1 is SGDLS, CDR2 YYNGEE, per germline. The CDR3 here is CASSVGDRSS.

This clonotype showed up many times. This chain links TRBV7-3 with TRBJ2-7; D not resolved. Per germline, CDR1 SGHTA and CDR2 FQGTGA. CDR3 length: 15 amino acids. The germline V and J ends were trimmed by 1 base and 4 bases, with 14 bases remaining between them. CDR3 residues: CASSLRCPRYYEQYF. The CDR3 nucleotides are TGTGCCAGCAGCTTAAGATGTCCTAGATATTACGAGCAGTACTTC. The full variable domain, its missing parts supplied by reference TRBV7-3 and TRBJ2-7, is GAGVSQTPSNKVTEKGKYVELRCDPISGHTALYWYRQSLGQGPEFLIYFQGTGAADDSGLPNDRFFAVRPEGSVSTLKIQRTERGDSAVYLCASSLRCPRYYEQYFGPGTRLTVT.

Concerning this clonotype: The CDR3 does not end in the conserved phenylalanine or tryptophan, so this is likely a read error. The chain uses TRBV19 and TRBJ1-1; possibly TRBD1 for D (5 bases). The ends were cut back, 5 bases at V and 2 bases at J, with 9 bases in the middle. Germline CDR1 and CDR2: LNHDA and SQIVND (reference sequence). The CDR3 spans 13 residues. CDR3 bases: TGTGCCAGTAGTCAGGGACTTAACACTGAAGCTTTCCTT. Translating gives CASSQGLNTEAFL.

CDR3: CASNLGGSNEQFF. Written as DNA, the CDR3 is TGTGCCAGCAACCTAGGGGGGTCCAATGAGCAGTTCTTC. The rearrangement joins TRBV7-2 to TRBJ2-1; D could derive from TRBD1 or TRBD2 (6 bases each). The CDR3 is 13 residues long. Germline CDR1 and CDR2: SGHTA and FQGNSA. V lost 7 bases, J lost 6 bases, and 13 bases lay in between. Full variable domain (outside the CDR3, taken from reference TRBV7-2 and TRBJ2-1): GAGVSQSPSNKVTEKGKDVELRCDPISGHTALYWYRQSLGQGLEFLIYFQGNSAPDKSGLPSDRFSAERTGGSVSTLTIQRTQQEDSAVYLCASNLGGSNEQFFGPGTRLTVL.

This clonotype was seen only a few times. The chain carries TRBV6-6 and TRBJ1-5; D possibly corresponds to TRBD1 (6 bases). Trimming shortened V by 6 bases and J by 1 base, and 13 bases separated the two germline ends. The CDR3 has 15 amino acids. The germline V gene encodes CDR1 MNHNY and CDR2 SVGAGI (reference sequence). DNA of the CDR3: TGTGCCAGCAGCACCCAGGGGTCGAGCAATCAGCCCCAGCATTTT. This gives the protein CASSTQGSSNQPQHF.

As for this clonotype: Germline is not matched at one junction end, which may reflect a read error. V gene TRBV25-1 combines with J gene TRBJ2-5; D unresolved. The CDR3 is made up of 15 amino acids. CDR1 MGHDK and CDR2 SYGVNS come from the germline V gene. CDR3 sequence (DNA): TGTGCCGGCAGTGAATTAGGTGGGCTCCAAGAGACCCGGTACTTC. Its translation: CAGSELGGLQETRYF.

For this clonotype: A much larger clone differs by one base, so this may be a read error. The CDR3 DNA follows: TGTGCCGGCAGTTTAGTCGAAGCCGGGGGCAGGGAAAAACTGTTTTTT. This translates into CAGSLVEAGGREKLFF. The chain links TRBV12-3 or TRBV12-4 to TRBJ1-4; a weak D match, TRBD1 (6 bases). This CDR3 region has 16 residues.

The table lists this clonotype with a count of one. This chain connects TRBV24-1 to TRBJ2-1, with D perhaps matching TRBD1 or TRBD2 (5 bases each). V was trimmed by 9 bases and J by 12 bases, leaving 29 bases between them. This CDR3 has 16 amino acids. CDR1 is KGHDR, CDR2 SFDVKD, per germline. The DNA for the CDR3 is TGTGCCACCGGGGACCTAAGGGAGAAGACTCCTACCGTGCAGTTCTTC. It is translated as CATGDLREKTPTVQFF.

This clonotype was recorded many times. The CDR3 protein is CASSDRVGQPQHF. Written as DNA, the CDR3 is TGTGCCAGTAGTGACAGGGTGGGTCAGCCCCAGCATTTT. The chain recombines TRBV19 with TRBJ1-5, with 7 nucleotides matching TRBD1. CDR3 length equals 13 residues. The V and J ends lost 5 bases and 6 bases, in that order; junction bases with no gene match: 4. Germline CDR1 and CDR2: LNHDA and SQIVND (reference sequence). Supplemented by reference TRBV19 and TRBJ1-5, the full variable domain reads DGGITQSPKYLFRKEGQNVTLSCEQNLNHDAMYWYRQDPGQGLRLIYYSQIVNDFQKGDIAEGYSVSREKKESFPLTVTSAQKNPTAFYLCASSDRVGQPQHFGDGTRLSIL.

The rearrangement joins TRBV25-1 to TRBJ1-1; D is uncertain. This CDR3 is 15 amino acids long. CDR1 is MGHDK and CDR2 is SYGVNS in the germline V gene. V was shortened by 8 bases and J by 5 bases, with 21 bases between the two germline ends. CDR3 in amino acids: CASSPLTRGGTEAFF. The CDR3, as DNA: TGTGCCAGCTCACCACTAACGCGGGGTGGGACTGAAGCTTTCTTT.

At least ten counts were recorded for this clonotype. The chain combines TRBV7-2 with TRBJ2-5; 7 bases agree with TRBD1. Losses at the gene ends were 4 bases for V and 4 bases for J; bases not matched to a gene: 6. The CDR3 spans 14 residues. CDR1 is SGHTA, CDR2 FQGNSA, per germline. Here the CDR3 reads CASSSGTVRETQYF. For the CDR3, the DNA is TGTGCCAGCAGCTCGGGGACAGTACGAGAGACCCAGTACTTC.

The chain couples TRBV29-1 to TRBJ1-2; D is perhaps TRBD1 (5 bases). This CDR3 has 10 residues. Trimming took off 8 bases at V and 9 bases at J, with 13 bases between the two ends. Germline V gene lookup returns CDR1 SQVTM and CDR2 ANQGSEA. CDR3 coding DNA: TGCAGCTTGGGGGGTCAAAGCTACACCTTC. It encodes CSLGGQSYTF.

Concerning this clonotype itself: A much larger clone lies one base from this, so it may be a read error. This is likely a read error, given that the CDR3 carries no conserved phenylalanine or tryptophan at its end. The chain links TRBV7-2 to TRBJ1-1; 7 bases align to TRBD1. Germline V gene sequence: CDR1 SGHTA, CDR2 FQGNSA. This CDR3 has 13 amino acids. Unmatched junction bases numbered 4, after V lost 5 bases and J lost 4 bases. CDR3 region: CASSTTGATEAFL. The CDR3 coding sequence is TGTGCCAGCAGCACCACAGGGGCCACTGAAGCTTTCCTT.

In its sample, this clonotype was seen many times. CDR3 residues: CASTMTGLPTEAFF. CDR3 coding DNA: TGTGCCAGCACCATGACAGGGCTCCCCACTGAAGCTTTCTTT. V is TRBV2 and J is TRBJ1-1, with 7 bases lining up with TRBD1. V shed 7 bases and J 4 bases; nucleotides not matched to a gene: 9. CDR3 length: 14 amino acids. Germline V gene lookup returns CDR1 SNHLY and CDR2 FYNNEI.